This TCR beta chain emerged from a study of cytomegalovirus exposure and HLA in healthy donors. Germline V gene data show CDR1 as MNHEY and CDR2 as SVGAGI. The CDR3 covers 12 residues. V was clipped by 4 bases and J by 0 bases, with 4 bases between them. Vbeta (60) and Jbeta (13) primers were used in the PCR. TCRdb's copy holds only in-frame clones and misses some; the assay was immunoSEQ multiplex PCR. The sample totals about 170,000 clones. The sample comprised PBMCs. This chain joins TRBV6-5 and TRBJ2-7; the D is unclear. The receptor was isolated from a woman aged 18-29 years in good health and CMV-seropositive. The CDR3 loop reads CASSSYSYEQYF. CDR3 DNA: TGTGCCAGCAGTTCCTACTCCTACGAGCAGTACTTC.